This entry lists 2 T cell receptor beta chains sequenced from one sample in a study of T cell responses to AZD1222 COVID-19 vaccine. The data were produced by immunoSEQ multiplex PCR, yet TCRdb's version contains in-frame clones alone and is incomplete. The sample holds around 110,000 clones, roughly 87% seen once. This sample comprised peripheral blood, obtained on day 0 of AZD1222 vaccination. These receptors came from an adult in good health.

The chain has TRBV28 and TRBJ2-7; a weak D match, TRBD1 (5 bases). The germline V gene has CDR1 MDHEN and CDR2 SYDVKM. The CDR3 has 13 amino acids. V lost 6 bases and J 2 bases, leaving 11 bases between the germline ends. CDR3 loop: CASSSRDTYEQYF. The CDR3 region has the DNA TGTGCCAGCAGCAGCAGGGATACCTACGAGCAGTACTTC.

The chain is built from TRBV5-4 and TRBJ2-5; 8 bases fit TRBD2. Per the germline V gene, CDR1 is SGHNT and CDR2 is YYREEE (reference sequence). V gave up 4 bases and J gave up 4 bases; unmatched junction bases: 6. The length of the CDR3 is 14 residues. The CDR3 region is CASSPSGGPETQYF. CDR3 DNA sequence: TGTGCCAGCAGCCCATCGGGGGGGCCAGAGACCCAGTACTTC.